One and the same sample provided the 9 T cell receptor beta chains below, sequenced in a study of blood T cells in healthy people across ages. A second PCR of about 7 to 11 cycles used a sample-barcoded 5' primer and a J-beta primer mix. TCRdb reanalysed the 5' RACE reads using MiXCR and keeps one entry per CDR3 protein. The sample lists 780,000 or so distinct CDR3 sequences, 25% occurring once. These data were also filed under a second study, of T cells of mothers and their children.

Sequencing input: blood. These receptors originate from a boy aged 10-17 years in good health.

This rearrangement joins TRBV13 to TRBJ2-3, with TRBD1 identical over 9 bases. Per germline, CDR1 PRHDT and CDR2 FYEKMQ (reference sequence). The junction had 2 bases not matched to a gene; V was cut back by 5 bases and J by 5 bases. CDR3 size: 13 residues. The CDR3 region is CASSRGQGDTQYF. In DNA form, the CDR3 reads TGTGCCAGCAGCCGGGGACAGGGAGATACGCAGTATTTT.

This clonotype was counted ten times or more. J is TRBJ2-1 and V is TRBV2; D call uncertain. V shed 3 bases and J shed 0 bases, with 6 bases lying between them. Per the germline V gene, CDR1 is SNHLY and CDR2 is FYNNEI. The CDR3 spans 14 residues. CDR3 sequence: CASSDTGSYNEQFF. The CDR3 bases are TGTGCCAGCAGTGATACTGGCTCCTACAATGAGCAGTTCTTC.

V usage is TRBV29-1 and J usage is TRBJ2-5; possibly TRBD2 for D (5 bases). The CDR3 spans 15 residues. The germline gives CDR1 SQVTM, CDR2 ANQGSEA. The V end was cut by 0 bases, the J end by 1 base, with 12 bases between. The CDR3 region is CSVEEREKVQETQYF. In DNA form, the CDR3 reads TGCAGCGTTGAAGAAAGGGAGAAGGTCCAAGAGACCCAGTACTTC.

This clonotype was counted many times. Here the CDR3 reads CATSRGLSTDTQYF. Written as DNA, the CDR3 is TGTGCCACGAGCAGGGGGCTGAGCACAGATACGCAGTATTTT. The chain couples TRBV9 to TRBJ2-3; 8 nucleotides match TRBD1. Unmatched junction bases numbered 6, after V lost 9 bases and J lost 0 bases. Per the germline V gene, CDR1 is SGDLS and CDR2 is YYNGEE. The CDR3 spans 14 residues. Complete variable domain (other parts from reference TRBV9 and TRBJ2-3): DSGVTQTPKHLITATGQRVTLRCSPRSGDLSVYWYQQSLDQGLQFLIQYYNGEERAKGNILERFSAQQFPDLHSELNLSSLELGDSALYFCATSRGLSTDTQYFGPGTRLTVL.

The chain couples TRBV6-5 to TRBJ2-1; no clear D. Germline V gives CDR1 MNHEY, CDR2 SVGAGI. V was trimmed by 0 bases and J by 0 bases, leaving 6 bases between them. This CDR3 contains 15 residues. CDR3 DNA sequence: TGTGCCAGCAGTTACTCTGGCCTCTCCTACAATGAGCAGTTCTTC. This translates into CASSYSGLSYNEQFF.

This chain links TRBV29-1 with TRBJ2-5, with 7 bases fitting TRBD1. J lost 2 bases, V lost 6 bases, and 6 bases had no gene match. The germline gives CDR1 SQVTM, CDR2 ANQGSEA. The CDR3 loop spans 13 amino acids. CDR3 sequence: CSVDEGQQETQYF. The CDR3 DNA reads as TGCAGCGTCGACGAGGGACAGCAAGAGACCCAGTACTTC.

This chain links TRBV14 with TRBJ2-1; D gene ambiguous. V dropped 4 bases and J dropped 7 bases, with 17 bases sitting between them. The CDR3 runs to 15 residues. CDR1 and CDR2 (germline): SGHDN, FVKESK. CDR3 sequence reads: CASSLRSGPMNEQFF. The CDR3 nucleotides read TGTGCCAGCAGCCTGAGGTCTGGCCCTATGAATGAGCAGTTCTTC. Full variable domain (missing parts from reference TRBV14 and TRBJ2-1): EAGVTQFPSHSVIEKGQTVTLRCDPISGHDNLYWYRRVMGKEIKFLLHFVKESKQDESGMPNNRFLAERTGGTYSTLKVQPAELEDSGVYFCASSLRSGPMNEQFFGPGTRLTVL.

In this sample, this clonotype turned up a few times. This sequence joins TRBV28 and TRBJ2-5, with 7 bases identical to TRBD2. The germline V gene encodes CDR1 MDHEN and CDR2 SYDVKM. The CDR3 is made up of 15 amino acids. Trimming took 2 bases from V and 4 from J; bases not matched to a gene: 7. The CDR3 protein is CASSLAGVRGETQYF. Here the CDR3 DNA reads TGTGCCAGCAGTTTAGCGGGAGTGAGAGGAGAGACCCAGTACTTC.

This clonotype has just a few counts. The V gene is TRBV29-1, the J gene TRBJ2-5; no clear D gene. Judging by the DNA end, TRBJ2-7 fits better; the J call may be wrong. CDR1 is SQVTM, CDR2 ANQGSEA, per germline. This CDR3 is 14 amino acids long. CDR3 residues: CSVALRLSSYEQYF. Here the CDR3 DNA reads TGCAGCGTTGCCCTCAGGCTAAGCTCCTACGAGCAGTACTTC.